Listed below are T cell receptor beta chains from one sample, sequenced in a study of beta chain features in type 1 diabetes. Clones were read by immunoSEQ multiplex PCR, and TCRdb kept only the in-frame ones, dropping some. The profile shows 640,000 or so clones, around an eighth of them singletons. Sequencing was done on a sample of naive CD4+ T cells from blood. The receptors were gathered from a man aged 18 to 30 with type 1 diabetes. CDR3s include the opening cysteine and the closing phenylalanine or tryptophan. The D gene is left open where the match is weak. Some rows mark clone size as missing; the rest say once, few, many or name a class of expanded clone.

d_gene	abundance	v_gene	j_gene	CDR3aa	CDR3nt
.	.	TRBV30	TRBJ2-2	CAWSVLKTGELFF	TGTGCCTGGAGTGTACTAAAGACCGGGGAGCTGTTTTTT
.	.	TRBV7-2	TRBJ2-7	CASSLGPHRLYEQYF	TGTGCCAGCAGCTTGGGACCCCACCGGCTCTACGAGCAGTACTTC
.	few	TRBV5-1	TRBJ2-7	CASSLSGEPYEQYF	TGCGCCAGCAGCTTGTCAGGGGAACCCTACGAGCAGTACTTC
.	.	TRBV11-3	TRBJ2-1	CASSPQSPAYEQFF	TGTGCCAGCAGCCCCCAATCTCCCGCGTATGAGCAGTTCTTC
.	few	TRBV6-6	TRBJ2-1	CASTLKTGTPYNEQFF	TGTGCCAGCACCCTTAAGACCGGGACACCGTACAATGAGCAGTTCTTC
TRBD1	.	TRBV5-1	TRBJ1-1	CASSLGGTAEAFF	TGCGCCAGCAGCTTGGGAGGGACAGCTGAAGCTTTCTTT
TRBD1	.	TRBV6-1	TRBJ2-3	CASSEATGVSTDTQYF	TGTGCCAGCAGTGAAGCTACAGGGGTTAGCACAGATACGCAGTATTTT
TRBD1	few	TRBV30	TRBJ2-7	CAWRGGTGAPLGAYEQYF	TGTGCCTGGAGGGGAGGGACAGGGGCCCCTCTCGGAGCCTACGAGCAGTACTTC
TRBD2	few	TRBV29-1	TRBJ2-2	CSADPGGGELFF	TGCAGCGCCGACCCGGGGGGCGGGGAGCTGTTTTTT
TRBD1	.	TRBV25-1	TRBJ2-7	CASSAHRGIPYEQYF	TGTGCCAGCAGTGCCCACAGGGGGATCCCCTACGAGCAGTACTTC
.	.	TRBV5-1	TRBJ2-1	CASSFGGDYNEQFF	TGCGCCAGCAGCTTCGGCGGGGACTACAATGAGCAGTTCTTC
.	few	TRBV18	TRBJ1-1	CASSQGQGNTEAFF	TGTGCCAGCTCACAGGGCCAAGGGAACACTGAAGCTTTCTTT
.	few	TRBV30	TRBJ1-1	CAWGTDRNTEAFF	TGTGCCTGGGGAACCGACAGGAACACTGAAGCTTTCTTT
TRBD1	few	TRBV7-8	TRBJ1-1	CASSTTGGTEAFF	TGTGCCAGCAGCACGACAGGGGGGACTGAAGCTTTCTTT
TRBD1	few	TRBV7-9	TRBJ1-1	CASSRDRGEAFF	TGTGCCAGCAGCCGAGACAGGGGGGAAGCTTTCTTT
.	.	TRBV14	TRBJ2-2	CASSQRRFGGELFF	TGTGCCAGCAGCCAAAGGCGGTTCGGCGGGGAGCTGTTTTTT
.	few	TRBV15	TRBJ2-4	CATSRGLGSVAKNIQYF	TGTGCCACCAGCAGAGGCTTGGGTAGTGTAGCCAAAAACATTCAGTACTTC
TRBD1	.	TRBV29-1	TRBJ1-4	CSVYQGANEKLFF	TGCAGCGTGTATCAGGGGGCGAATGAAAAACTGTTTTTT